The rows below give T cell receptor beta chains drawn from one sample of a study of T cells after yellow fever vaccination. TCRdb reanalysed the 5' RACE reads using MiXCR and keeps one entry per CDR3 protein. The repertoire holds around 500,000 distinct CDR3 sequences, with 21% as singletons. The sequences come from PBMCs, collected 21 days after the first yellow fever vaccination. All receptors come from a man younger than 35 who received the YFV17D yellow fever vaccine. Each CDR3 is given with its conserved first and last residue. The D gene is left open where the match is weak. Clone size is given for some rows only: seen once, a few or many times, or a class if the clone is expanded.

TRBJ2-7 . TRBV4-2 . TGTGCCAGCAGCCAAGTCGAGGACCTTGAGCAGTACTTC CASSQVEDLEQYF
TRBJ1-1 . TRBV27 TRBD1 TGTGCCAGCAGTAAGAGACAGGGGAACACTGAAGCTTTCTTT CASSKRQGNTEAFF
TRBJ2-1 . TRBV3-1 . TGTGCCAGCAGCCACTTTCAGGGGAAGGTCTTGGGGTCGATCTCCTACAATGAGCAGTTCTTC CASSHFQGKVLGSISYNEQFF
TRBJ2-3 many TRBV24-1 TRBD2 TGTGCCACCAGTTTCACGCGGGGGGGCACAGATACGCAGTATTTT CATSFTRGGTDTQYF
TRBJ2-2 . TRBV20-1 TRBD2 TGCAGTGCTGTAGCGGGGGCGGGAACCGGGGAGCTGTTTTTT CSAVAGAGTGELFF
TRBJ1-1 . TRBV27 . TGTGCCAGCAGGGAAATCGGTCAGGGAGACACTGAAGCTTTCTTT CASREIGQGDTEAFF
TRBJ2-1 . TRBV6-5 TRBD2 TGTGCCAGCAGTTCTAGCGGGGGGGCCCATGAGCAGTTCTTC CASSSSGGAHEQFF
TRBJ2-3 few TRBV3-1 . TGTGCCAGCAGCCCCTACTCACGGGGCACAGATACGCAGTATTTT CASSPYSRGTDTQYF
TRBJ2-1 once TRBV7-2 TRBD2 TGTGCCAGCAGCTTATCCCCCCCGGGACTAGCGGCCACAGAGCAGTTCTTC CASSLSPPGLAATEQFF
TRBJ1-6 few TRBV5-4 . TGTGCCAGCAGCCGTGGCACAGCTTTCTATAATTCACCCCTCCACTTT CASSRGTAFYNSPLHF
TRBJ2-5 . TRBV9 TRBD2 TGTGCCAGCAGCGTTCCCACCAAGCTAGCGGGGGGCCGTGAGACCCAGTACTTC CASSVPTKLAGGRETQYF
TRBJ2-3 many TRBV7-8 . TGTGCCAGCAGCTTACAGAGGGGGGCAGATACGCAGTATTTT CASSLQRGADTQYF
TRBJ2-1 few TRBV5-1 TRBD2 TGCGCCAGCAGCTTGGGGACTAGTCTGGGCAATGAGCAGTTCTTC CASSLGTSLGNEQFF
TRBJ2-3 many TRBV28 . TGTGCCAGCACCCCACCGGGCCGAGATACGCAGTATTTT CASTPPGRDTQYF
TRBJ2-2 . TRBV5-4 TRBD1 TGTGCCAGCTCACCGGGACAGGGGTCCGGGGAGCTGTTTTTT CASSPGQGSGELFF
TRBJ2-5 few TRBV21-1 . TGTGCCAGCAGCAAACCAGGGCAATCCTTGCAGACCCAGTACTTC CASSKPGQSLQTQYF
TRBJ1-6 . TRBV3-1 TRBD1 TGTGCCAGCAGCCAAGGGACAGGGGAATCACCCCTCCACTTT CASSQGTGESPLHF
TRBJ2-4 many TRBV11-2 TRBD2 TGTGCCAGCAGCTCGCCTCCGGGACTAGCGGGGGGGCGAGGGGAAAACATTCAGTACTTC CASSSPPGLAGGRGENIQYF
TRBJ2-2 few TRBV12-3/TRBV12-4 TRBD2 TGTGCCAGCAGCTCACTAGCGGGGGGGAACACCGGGGAGCTGTTTTTT CASSSLAGGNTGELFF
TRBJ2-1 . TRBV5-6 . TGTGCCATGGGCCCCGGACTTAGCTCCTACAATGAGCAGTTCTTC CAMGPGLSSYNEQFF
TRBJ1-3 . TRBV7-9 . TGTGCCAGCAGCCCCACCCTGGGGCCCTCTGGAAACACCATATATTTT CASSPTLGPSGNTIYF
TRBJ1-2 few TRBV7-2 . TGTGCCAGCAGCCCGTTCGCAGGGTATCCCTATGGCTACACCTTC CASSPFAGYPYGYTF
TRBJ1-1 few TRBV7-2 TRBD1 TGTGCCAGCAGCTTGATGACAGGGGTGAACACTGAAGCTTTCTTT CASSLMTGVNTEAFF
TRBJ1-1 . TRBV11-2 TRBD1 TGTGCCAGCAGCTTAGGTCACAGGGGGGCGAGCACTGAAGCTTTCTTT CASSLGHRGASTEAFF
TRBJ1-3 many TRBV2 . TGTGCCAGCGGAAAATCATCTGGAAACACCATATATTTT CASGKSSGNTIYF
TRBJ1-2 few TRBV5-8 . TGTGCCAGCAGCTCCCAGGCAGGGGCCTATGGCTACACCTTC CASSSQAGAYGYTF
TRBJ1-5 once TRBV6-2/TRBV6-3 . TGTGCCAGCAGTCTACCCGCTTCGGGGGGCAGAGGCAATCAGCCCCAGAATTTT CASSLPASGGRGNQPQNF
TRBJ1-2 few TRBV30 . TGTGCCTGGAAGGGACACCACTATGGCTACACCTTC CAWKGHHYGYTF
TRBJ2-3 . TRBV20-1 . TGCAGTGCTAGGCTACTAGATTCGGTAGATACGCAGTATTTT CSARLLDSVDTQYF
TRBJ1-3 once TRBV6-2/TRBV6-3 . TGTGCCAGCAGTTCTGCGGCCCTCGGTGGAAACACCATATATTTT CASSSAALGGNTIYF
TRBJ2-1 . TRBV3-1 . TGTGCCAGCAGCCAGTACTCATCCTACAATGAGCAGTTCTTC CASSQYSSYNEQFF
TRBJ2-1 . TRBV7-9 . TGTGCCAGCAGCTCTACTCCGGGACCCTACAATGAGCAGTTCTTC CASSSTPGPYNEQFF
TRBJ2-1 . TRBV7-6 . TGTGCCAGCAGCTTAGCCCCAATCGGCTACAATGAGCAGTTCTTC CASSLAPIGYNEQFF
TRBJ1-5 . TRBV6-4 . TGTGCCAGCAGTGACTCTTGTTGCGGGTGGAGTGCAGTGGTGAATGGCAATCAGCCCCAGCATTTT CASSDSCCGWSAVVNGNQPQHF
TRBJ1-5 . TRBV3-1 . TGTGCCAGCAGCCAAGGGCCTGGTCAAATGGGCAATCAGCCCCAGCATTTT CASSQGPGQMGNQPQHF
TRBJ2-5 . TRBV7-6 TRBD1 TGTGCCAGCAGCCATACAGGGGGCAGGGAGACCCAGTACTTC CASSHTGGRETQYF
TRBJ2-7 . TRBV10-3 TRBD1 TGTGCCATCAGTGAGTCGGCGACAGGGCTCTCCTACGAGCAGTACTTC CAISESATGLSYEQYF
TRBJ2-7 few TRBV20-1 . TGCAGTGCTCGCCCCTGGGGAGGAAATATCTACGAGCAGTACTTC CSARPWGGNIYEQYF
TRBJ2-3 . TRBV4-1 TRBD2 TGCGCCAGCAGCCTCCATGTTGGACGGGGGGCAGATACGCAGTATTTT CASSLHVGRGADTQYF
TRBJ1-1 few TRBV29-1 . TGCAGCGTTGTGCAGGGACTGAACACTGAAGCTTTCTTT CSVVQGLNTEAFF
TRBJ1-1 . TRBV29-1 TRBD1 TGCAGCGTCACTACAGGGGGCACTGAAGCTTTCTTT CSVTTGGTEAFF
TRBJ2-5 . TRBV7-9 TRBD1 TGTGCCAGCAGCCGAGCCCGGGACAGGGGCAATGAGACCCAGTACTTC CASSRARDRGNETQYF
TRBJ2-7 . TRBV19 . TGTGCCAGTAGTACAGCCGGCCGTAGGTACGAGCAGTACTTC CASSTAGRRYEQYF
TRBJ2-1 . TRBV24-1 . TGTGCCACCAGATCCTTGTCCGACCCTCAGCAGTTCTTC CATRSLSDPQQFF
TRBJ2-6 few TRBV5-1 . TGCGCCAGCAGTTCCGGGGCTCTGAGCTCTGGGGCCAACGTCCTGACTTTC CASSSGALSSGANVLTF
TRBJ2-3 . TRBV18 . TGTGCCAGCTCACCACTTGTGGGTATCACAGATACGCAGTATTTT CASSPLVGITDTQYF
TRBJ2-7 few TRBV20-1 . TGCAGTGCCCACTTCCCGGGCTTCCAGGGCGAGCAGTACTTC CSAHFPGFQGEQYF
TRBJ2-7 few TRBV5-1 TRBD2 TGCGCCAGCGCCCCCTCGGGGCGCGGGGGTACCTACGAGCAGTACTTC CASAPSGRGGTYEQYF
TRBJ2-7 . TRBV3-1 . TGTGCCAGCAGCCAAGATCTACGCGGCTTATTCTACGAGCAGTACTTC CASSQDLRGLFYEQYF
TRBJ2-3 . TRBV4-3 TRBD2 TGCGCCAGCAGCCAAGATAGAGGCGGGGGGGCCACAGATACGCAGTATTTT CASSQDRGGGATDTQYF
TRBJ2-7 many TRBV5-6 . TGTGCCAGCAGCTCCCCGGCAGGGGTCGAGCAGTACTTC CASSSPAGVEQYF
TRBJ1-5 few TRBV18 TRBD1 TGTGCCAGCTCACCGACAGGGTGGACAAATCAGCCCCAGCATTTT CASSPTGWTNQPQHF
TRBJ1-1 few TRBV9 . TGTGCCAGCAGCGTAGGGGCAGGGCGAGGGAACACTGAAGCTTTCTTT CASSVGAGRGNTEAFF